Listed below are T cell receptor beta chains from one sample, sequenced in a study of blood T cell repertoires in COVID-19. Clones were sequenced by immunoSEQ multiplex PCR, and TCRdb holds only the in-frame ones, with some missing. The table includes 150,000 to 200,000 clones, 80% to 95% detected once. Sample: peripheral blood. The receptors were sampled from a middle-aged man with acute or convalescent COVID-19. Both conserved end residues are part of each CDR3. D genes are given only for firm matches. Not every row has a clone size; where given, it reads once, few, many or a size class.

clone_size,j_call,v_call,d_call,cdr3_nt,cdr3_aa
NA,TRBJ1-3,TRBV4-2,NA,TGTGCCAGCAGCCAAGATAGCGGAAACACCATATATTTT,CASSQDSGNTIYF
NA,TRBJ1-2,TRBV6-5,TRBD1,TGTGCCAGCAGGGGAACGGACAGGGGGCTGTATGGCTACACCTTC,CASRGTDRGLYGYTF
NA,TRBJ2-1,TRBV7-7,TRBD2,TGTGCCAGCAGCCCTCTCGGAGCGGGAGTCGACAATGAGCAGTTCTTC,CASSPLGAGVDNEQFF
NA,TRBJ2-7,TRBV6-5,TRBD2,TGTGCCAGCAGTAGGGCTAGCGGGGGCTACGAGCAGTACTTC,CASSRASGGYEQYF
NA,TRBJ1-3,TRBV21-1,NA,TGTGCCAGCAGCAAAGCGCGGGGGGGGCCGTGCTCTGGAAACACCATATATTTT,CASSKARGGPCSGNTIYF
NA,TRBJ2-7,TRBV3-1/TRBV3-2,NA,TGTGCCAGCAGCCAAGAGGGTCGGGGGTACGAGCAGTACTTC,CASSQEGRGYEQYF
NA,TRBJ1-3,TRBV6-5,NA,TGTGCCAGCAGTTCTACCTTGGACGCAGGGGGAAACACCATATATTTT,CASSSTLDAGGNTIYF
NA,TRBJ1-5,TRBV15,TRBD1,TGTGCCACCAGCGGGCTCCGGGACAGGGGGTACAGCAATCAGCCCCAGCATTTT,CATSGLRDRGYSNQPQHF
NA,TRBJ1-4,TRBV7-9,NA,TGTGCCAGCACCCTCAGGGTCGGTGGGGCTAATGAAAAACTGTTTTTT,CASTLRVGGANEKLFF
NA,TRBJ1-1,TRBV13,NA,TGTGCCACCCATAACAGGGCAGAGAACACTGAAGCTTTCTTT,CATHNRAENTEAFF
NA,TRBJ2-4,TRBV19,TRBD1,TGTGCCAGTAGGGGGACAGAAAACATTCAGTACTTC,CASRGTENIQYF
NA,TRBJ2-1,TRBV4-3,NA,TGCGCCAGCAGCCAGGGGGACTCCCGGATCAATGAGCAGTTCTTC,CASSQGDSRINEQFF
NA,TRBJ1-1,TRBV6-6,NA,TGTGCCAGCAGTTACGCGACTGACCCTGAAGCTTTCTTT,CASSYATDPEAFF
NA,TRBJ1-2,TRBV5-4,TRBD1,TGTGCCAGCAGCTTATTCGACAGGGGAGGTAACTATGGCTACACCTTC,CASSLFDRGGNYGYTF
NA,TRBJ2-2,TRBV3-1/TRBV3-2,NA,TGTGCCAGCAGCCAAGGGGGCGGGAACACCGGGGAGCTGTTTTTT,CASSQGGGNTGELFF
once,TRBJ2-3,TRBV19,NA,TGTGCCAGTAGTATTTCGGGGATCCGCACAGATACGCAGTATTTT,CASSISGIRTDTQYF
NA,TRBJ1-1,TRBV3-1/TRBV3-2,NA,TGTGCCAGCAGCCAAGATGGCGGCACTGAAGCTTTCTTT,CASSQDGGTEAFF
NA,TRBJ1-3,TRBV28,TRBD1,TGTGCCACCCACCCGACAGGGACTGGAAACACCATATATTTT,CATHPTGTGNTIYF
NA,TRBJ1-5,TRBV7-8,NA,TGTGCCAGCAGCTTAGATTTCGGGGGACGGGATCAGCCCCAGCATTTT,CASSLDFGGRDQPQHF
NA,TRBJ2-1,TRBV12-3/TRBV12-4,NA,TGTGCCAGCAGTTTAATGCAGGGCAATGAGCAGTTCTTC,CASSLMQGNEQFF
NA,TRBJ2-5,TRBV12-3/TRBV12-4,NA,TGTGCCAGCAGTTCTCGGGGAGAAGAGACCCAGTACTTC,CASSSRGEETQYF
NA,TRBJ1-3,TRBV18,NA,TGTGCCAGCTCCGTACCCGGGACTGGACCGATCTCTGGAAACACCATATATTTT,CASSVPGTGPISGNTIYF
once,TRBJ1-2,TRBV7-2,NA,TGTGCCAGCAACCAGGACAGACTAAACTATGGCTACACCTTC,CASNQDRLNYGYTF
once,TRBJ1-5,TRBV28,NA,TGTGCCAGCTGTGAAGAGGGCAATCAGCCCCAGCATTTT,CASCEEGNQPQHF
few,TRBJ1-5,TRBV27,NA,TGTGCCAGCAGTACGTCAGGAGGGGTAGGCAATCAGCCCCAGCATTTT,CASSTSGGVGNQPQHF
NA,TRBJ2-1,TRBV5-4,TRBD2,TGTGCCAGCAGCCCGGATAGCGGGACGGCCTACAATGAGCAGTTCTTC,CASSPDSGTAYNEQFF
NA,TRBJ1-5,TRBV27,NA,TGTGCCAGCAGTACCACACAGGGATCCCAGCCCCAGCATTTT,CASSTTQGSQPQHF
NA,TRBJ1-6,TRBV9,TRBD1,TGTGCCAGCAGCGGGGGACAGGGCCATAATTCACCCCTCCACTTT,CASSGGQGHNSPLHF
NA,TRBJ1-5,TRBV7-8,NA,TGTGCCAGCAGCTCGGAGGGACGGGCGAACAATCAGCCCCAGCATTTT,CASSSEGRANNQPQHF
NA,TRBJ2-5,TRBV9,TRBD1,TGTGCCAGCAGCGTCACTGGGGACAGCCAAGAGACCCAGTACTTC,CASSVTGDSQETQYF
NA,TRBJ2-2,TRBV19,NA,TGTGCCAGTTCTGTTTTGACCGGGGAGCTGTTTTTT,CASSVLTGELFF
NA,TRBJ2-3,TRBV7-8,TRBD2,TGTGCCAGCACCTATGGGTCTAGCGGGAGGATGAATACGCAGTATTTT,CASTYGSSGRMNTQYF
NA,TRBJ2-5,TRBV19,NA,TGTGCCAGTAGTATTACCCGGGGCCAAGAGACCCAGTACTTC,CASSITRGQETQYF
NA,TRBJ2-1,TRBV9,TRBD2,TGTGCCAGCAGCGTAGTTAGCGGGAGTTTCAATGAGCAGTTCTTC,CASSVVSGSFNEQFF
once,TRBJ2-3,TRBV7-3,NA,TGTGCCAGCAGCCCCAGGGTACCAGATACGCAGTATTTT,CASSPRVPDTQYF
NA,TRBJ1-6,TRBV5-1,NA,TGCGCCAGCAGCGAGAGAAATAATTCACCCCTCCACTTT,CASSERNNSPLHF
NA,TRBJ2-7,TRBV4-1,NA,TGCGCCAGCAGCCAGCCTGGGGGGAGGTACTACGAGCAGTACTTC,CASSQPGGRYYEQYF
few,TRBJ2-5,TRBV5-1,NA,TGCGCCAGCACCCTTGTGACTCTCGGGGAGACCCAGTACTTC,CASTLVTLGETQYF
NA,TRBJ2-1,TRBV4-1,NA,TGCGCCAGCAGCCAAGCTGGGGGACAAGGTCCAAATGAGCAGTTCTTC,CASSQAGGQGPNEQFF